This entry lists 12 T cell receptor beta chains sequenced from one sample in a study of cytomegalovirus exposure and HLA in healthy donors. The PCR ran on 60 Vbeta and 13 Jbeta primers. Sequencing used immunoSEQ multiplex PCR; TCRdb keeps in-frame clones, though not all of them. This table has 140,000 or so clones, under 90% appearing once. The specimen sequenced was PBMCs. These TCRs come from a boy between 2 and 10 years old in good health and CMV-seronegative.

This clone occurred once. The genes are TRBV9 and TRBJ1-2, with 7 bases aligning to TRBD1. CDR3 length: 13 amino acids. J lost 4 bases, V lost 9 bases, and 9 bases had no gene match. CDR1 is SGDLS, CDR2 YYNGEE, per germline. The CDR3 DNA sequence: TGTGCCACCCAGAATGCAGGGGGCTATGGCTACACCTTC. Amino acid sequence: CATQNAGGYGYTF.

The chain recombines TRBV5-4 with TRBJ2-3; 10 positions agree with TRBD1. The germline V gene encodes CDR1 SGHNT and CDR2 YYREEE (reference sequence). CDR3 size: 15 residues. With V trimmed by 6 bases and J by 4 bases, 8 bases remained unmatched. The CDR3 sequence: CASKPGTGAADTQYF. As DNA, the CDR3 is TGTGCCAGCAAACCCGGGACAGGGGCCGCAGATACGCAGTATTTT.

The rearrangement joins TRBV6-1 to TRBJ2-1, with 7 bases lining up with TRBD2. The germline CDR1 and CDR2 sequences are MNHNS and SASEGT. This CDR3 comprises 15 residues. The junction had 8 bases not matched to a gene; V was cut back by 1 base and J by 8 bases. CDR3 coding DNA: TGTGCCAGCAGTGAAGAGGCTAGCGGTTTGGATGAGCAGTTCTTC. Residues: CASSEEASGLDEQFF.

The chain joins TRBV28 to TRBJ2-7; TRBD1 matches at 7 bases. The CDR3 has 14 amino acids. Germline V gene data show CDR1 as MDHEN and CDR2 as SYDVKM. V lost 7 bases to trimming and J lost 7 bases; unmatched junction nucleotides: 13. CDR3 DNA sequence: TGTGCCAGCACCTCGATTAGACAGGGTAGGGAGCAGTACTTC. Its translation is CASTSIRQGREQYF.

This chain joins TRBV2 and TRBJ2-1, with a tentative D call TRBD1 (5 bases). V was shortened by 8 bases and J by 7 bases, with 18 bases between the two germline ends. Germline V gene sequence: CDR1 SNHLY, CDR2 FYNNEI. The CDR3 extends over 14 amino acids. CDR3 amino acids: CASVRQPKKNEQFF. CDR3 nucleotide sequence: TGTGCCAGCGTCCGACAGCCAAAAAAAAATGAGCAGTTCTTC.

V usage is TRBV7-6 and J usage is TRBJ2-3; the D is unclear. The CDR3 runs 13 residues. CDR1 and CDR2 from the germline V gene are SGHVS and FNYEAQ. Deletions cut 1 base from V and 2 bases from J, with 4 bases between. The CDR3 spells CASSLGLTDTQYF. The DNA of the CDR3 is TGTGCCAGCAGCTTAGGACTCACAGATACGCAGTATTTT.

The chain couples TRBV9 to TRBJ2-1; TRBD2 matches 10 bases. With 0 bases clipped from V and 8 bases from J, the junction kept 8 bases outside the gene matches. This CDR3 comprises 16 residues. Germline CDR1 is SGDLS and CDR2 is YYNGEE. CDR3 nucleotides: TGTGCCAGCAGCGTAGGGTCTAGCGGGAGCTCAGATGAGCAGTTCTTC. It translates to CASSVGSSGSSDEQFF. Together with reference TRBV9 and TRBJ2-1, the CDR3 gives the full variable domain: DSGVTQTPKHLITATGQRVTLRCSPRSGDLSVYWYQQSLDQGLQFLIQYYNGEERAKGNILERFSAQQFPDLHSELNLSSLELGDSALYFCASSVGSSGSSDEQFFGPGTRLTVL.

The rearrangement joins TRBV29-1 to TRBJ1-4; D not resolved. The CDR3 has 11 amino acids. Germline lookup yields CDR1 SQVTM and CDR2 ANQGSEA. V was pared by 1 base and J by 8 bases, with 5 bases between. The CDR3 region is CSVEVREKLFF. DNA for the CDR3: TGCAGCGTTGAAGTCCGGGAAAAACTGTTTTTT.

The V and J genes are TRBV18 and TRBJ1-3; no reliable D call. Trimming shortened V by 0 bases and J by 6 bases, and 9 bases separated the two germline ends. This CDR3 contains 14 residues. Germline CDR1 and CDR2: KGHSH and LQKENI. CDR3 in DNA: TGTGCCAGCTCACCACCCGGGGATGCAAACACCATATATTTT. Its translation is CASSPPGDANTIYF. The whole variable domain, remainder taken from reference TRBV18 and TRBJ1-3, is NAGVMQNPRHLVRRRGQEARLRCSPMKGHSHVYWYRQLPEEGLKFMVYLQKENIIDESGMPKERFSAEFPKEGPSILRIQQVVRGDSAAYFCASSPPGDANTIYFGEGSWLTVV.

The V and J genes are TRBV9 and TRBJ1-4, with D tentatively TRBD1 (6 bases). V gave up 4 bases and J gave up 3 bases, with 13 bases separating them. There are 15 residues in the CDR3. The germline gives CDR1 SGDLS, CDR2 YYNGEE. The CDR3 sequence is CASSSQTGANEKLFF. For the CDR3, the DNA is TGTGCCAGCAGCTCACAGACAGGTGCTAATGAAAAACTGTTTTTT.

The chain recombines TRBV18 with TRBJ2-5; 8 bases are shared with TRBD2. The germline gives CDR1 KGHSH, CDR2 LQKENI. The CDR3 spans 15 residues. After removal of 3 bases from V and 2 bases from J, the junction contained 5 bases not matched to a gene. The CDR3 coding sequence is TGTGCCAGCTCACCGGTACTAGCGGTACAAGAGACCCAGTACTTC. The encoded protein is CASSPVLAVQETQYF. Using reference TRBV18 and TRBJ2-5 for the parts outside the CDR3, the full variable domain is NAGVMQNPRHLVRRRGQEARLRCSPMKGHSHVYWYRQLPEEGLKFMVYLQKENIIDESGMPKERFSAEFPKEGPSILRIQQVVRGDSAAYFCASSPVLAVQETQYFGPGTRLLVL.

The V and J genes are TRBV6-1 and TRBJ1-5; D is perhaps TRBD1 (6 bases). Germline loops: CDR1 MNHNS, CDR2 SASEGT. V lost 4 bases, J lost 6 bases, and 10 bases lay in between. This CDR3 has 13 residues. Written as DNA, the CDR3 is TGTGCCAGCAGTGGACAGGACGGTCAGCCCCAGCATTTT. Amino acid sequence: CASSGQDGQPQHF.